The 29 T cell receptor beta chains reported below all come from one sample, sequenced in a study of T cell changes during pregnancy in multiple sclerosis. Assay: immunoSEQ multiplex PCR; the TCRdb copy retains only in-frame clones and omits some. The sample records about 67,000 clones, about nine tenths being singletons. Here the sequenced sample was peripheral blood, taken in the third trimester of pregnancy. The receptors derive from a female donor with multiple sclerosis, enrolled in a pregnancy study.

The chain uses TRBV6-5 and TRBJ2-7; tentative D call: TRBD1 (5 bases). The CDR3 totals 16 residues. Germline V lookup: CDR1 MNHEY, CDR2 SVGAGI. Trimming removed 0 bases at V and 2 bases at J, with 14 bases between. DNA of the CDR3: TGTGCCAGCAGTTACTCATCAGGGATGCTCGCCTACGAGCAGTACTTC. Translation: CASSYSSGMLAYEQYF.

This chain connects TRBV6-5 to TRBJ1-3; D might be TRBD1 (6 bases). V was clipped by 6 bases and J by 1 base, with 13 bases between them. In germline, CDR1 is MNHEY, CDR2 SVGAGI. This CDR3 has 15 amino acids. This CDR3 reads CASRYQQGSGNTIYF. The CDR3 DNA reads as TGTGCCAGCAGATACCAACAGGGATCTGGAAACACCATATATTTT.

The chain has TRBV7-2 and TRBJ2-1, with a weak D call TRBD1 (6 bases). The CDR3 sequence is 16 residues long. Germline V gives CDR1 SGHTA, CDR2 FQGNSA. Trimming took off 2 bases at V and 2 bases at J, with 13 bases between the two ends. This CDR3 is CASSLRQGLTYNEQFF. The CDR3 nucleotides read TGTGCCAGCAGCTTAAGGCAGGGGTTGACCTACAATGAGCAGTTCTTC.

This clone was seen once. This chain joins TRBV18 and TRBJ1-1; D is uncertain. Germline V CDR1 and CDR2: KGHSH, LQKENI. The CDR3 totals 15 residues. V gave up 0 bases and J gave up 1 base, with 9 bases separating them. CDR3 nucleotides: TGTGCCAGCTCACCACCACACATACCGAACACTGAAGCTTTCTTT. Its translation is CASSPPHIPNTEAFF.

The chain has TRBV19 and TRBJ2-2; D gene ambiguous. The CDR3 is made up of 14 amino acids. Trimming took 6 bases from V and 0 from J, leaving 8 bases between them. The germline CDR1 and CDR2 sequences are LNHDA and SQIVND (reference sequence). The DNA of the CDR3 is TGTGCCAGTAGGGCATATACGAACACCGGGGAGCTGTTTTTT. Its translation: CASRAYTNTGELFF.

This clone was found once. The chain joins TRBV21-1 to TRBJ2-6; TRBD2 was called by the table and not checked on the DNA. TRBV21-1 is reported as a pseudogene. The CDR3 has 16 residues. In DNA, the CDR3 is TGTGCCAGCAGCAAGGCGCGGGAGGCTGGGGCCAACGTCCTGACTTTC. Protein product: CASSKAREAGANVLTF.

This clone was observed a single time. The V call is TRBV10-2, the J call TRBJ2-7, with D tentatively TRBD1 (6 bases). Trimming shortened V by 6 bases and J by 6 bases, and 15 bases separated the two germline ends. Germline assignment: CDR1 WSHSY and CDR2 SAAADI. This CDR3 is 13 amino acids long. The CDR3 here is CASRIQGIGEQYF. CDR3 nucleotides: TGCGCCAGCAGAATACAGGGAATCGGCGAGCAGTACTTC.

The chain is built from TRBV2 and TRBJ2-2; 8 nucleotides agree with TRBD2. V lost 4 bases to trimming and J lost 1 base; unmatched junction nucleotides: 2. Looked up from germline, CDR1 is SNHLY and CDR2 is FYNNEI. There are 15 residues in the CDR3. The CDR3 DNA reads as TGTGCCAGCAGTGCCCTAGCGGGGAACACCGGGGAGCTGTTTTTT. This sequence encodes CASSALAGNTGELFF.

The chain combines TRBV5-1 with TRBJ2-7; TRBD1 is a possible D gene (5 bases). The CDR3 covers 15 residues. Trimming removed 2 bases from V and 2 bases from J, with 14 bases in between. Germline values: CDR1 SGHRS, CDR2 YFSETQ. The CDR3 DNA reads as TGCGCCAGCAGCTTAAACAGGTTCCGGGCCTACGAGCAGTACTTC. Protein sequence: CASSLNRFRAYEQYF.

This sequence joins TRBV6-6 and TRBJ2-7; D perhaps matches TRBD2 (5 bases). V was cut by 7 bases and J by 6 bases, with 16 bases left in between. The CDR3 runs 13 residues. Germline V gives CDR1 MNHNY, CDR2 SVGAGI (reference sequence). The CDR3 region is CASTPGEFSEQYF. The CDR3 nucleotides read TGTGCCAGCACTCCCGGGGAGTTTTCCGAGCAGTACTTC.

This sequence joins TRBV5-8 and TRBJ1-5, with TRBD1 matching over 7 bases. Germline V gives CDR1 SGHTS, CDR2 YDEGEE. The CDR3 length is 16 residues. The V and J ends lost 6 bases and 8 bases, in that order; junction bases with no gene match: 17. The CDR3, as DNA: TGTGCCAGCACCAGGGGGGCCAGGGAGTCTTTTAAGCCCCAGCATTTT. This gives the protein CASTRGARESFKPQHF.

This clone was detected once. The chain recombines TRBV2 with TRBJ2-5, with 7 bases matching TRBD1. With 4 bases clipped from V and 4 bases from J, the junction kept 9 bases outside the gene matches. Germline V gene sequence: CDR1 SNHLY, CDR2 FYNNEI. The CDR3 sequence is 15 residues long. Here the CDR3 DNA reads TGTGCCAGCAGTGTCTATAGGGGGCGCGGAGAGACCCAGTACTTC. It encodes CASSVYRGRGETQYF.

This chain uses TRBV9 with TRBJ2-7; 7 bases agree with TRBD1. The germline V gene has CDR1 SGDLS and CDR2 YYNGEE. This CDR3 is built from 15 residues. The trim removed 4 bases at V and 2 bases at J, leaving 9 bases unmatched. The CDR3 spells CASSPRGTATYEQYF. CDR3 bases: TGTGCCAGCAGCCCTAGAGGGACAGCGACCTACGAGCAGTACTTC.

The rearrangement uses TRBV4-3 and TRBJ2-1; D may be TRBD2 (5 bases). CDR3 length equals 18 residues. Germline V gene lookup returns CDR1 LGHNA and CDR2 YSLEER. The V gene lost 2 bases and the J gene lost 2 bases, with 19 bases spanning the gap. DNA for the CDR3: TGCGCCAGCAGCCAATATCAATATAACGGGGTGGCCTACAATGAGCAGTTCTTC. Encoded protein: CASSQYQYNGVAYNEQFF.

The chain carries TRBV6-5 and TRBJ2-7, with D unclear. Between the trimmed V and J ends, which lost 6 bases and 2 bases, there was a span of 14 bases. Germline loops: CDR1 MNHEY, CDR2 SVGAGI. The CDR3 loop spans 14 amino acids. CDR3 DNA: TGTGCCAGCAGATCTGACACGAATACCTACGAGCAGTACTTC. Translation: CASRSDTNTYEQYF.

The chain employs TRBV23-1 and TRBJ1-1; D remains unclear. TRBV23-1 is sorted into the ORF group, with uncertain function. The CDR3 has 16 amino acids. The V gene lost 2 bases and the J gene lost 0 bases, with 13 bases spanning the gap. CDR3 sequence reads: CASSQRSETVNTEAFF. In nucleotides, the CDR3 is TGCGCCAGCAGTCAACGCTCAGAAACAGTGAACACTGAAGCTTTCTTT.

V gene TRBV30 combines with J gene TRBJ2-3, with no clear D. CDR3 length: 14 amino acids. Trimming removed 2 bases at V and 2 bases at J, with 11 bases between. Germline V CDR1 and CDR2: GTSNPN, SVGIG (reference sequence). CDR3 bases: TGTGCCTGGAGTCCCGGCGGATCCACAGATACGCAGTATTTT. This gives the protein CAWSPGGSTDTQYF.

CDR3 DNA: TGTGCCAGCAGCCCCGGGGGGCTGAACAATGAAAAACTGTTTTTT. It is translated as CASSPGGLNNEKLFF. The chain employs TRBV11-2 and TRBJ1-4; TRBD1 might be the D (6 bases). CDR3 size: 15 residues. The V and J ends lost 5 bases and 5 bases respectively, with 15 bases between them. Per the germline V gene, CDR1 is SGHAT and CDR2 is FQNNGV.

V usage is TRBV7-6 and J usage is TRBJ2-6; no firm D call. Germline V gives CDR1 SGHVS, CDR2 FNYEAQ. This CDR3 has 16 residues. The V end was cut by 1 base, the J end by 1 base, with 8 bases between. The CDR3 is CASSLEAGSGANVLTF. The CDR3 DNA follows: TGTGCCAGCAGCTTAGAAGCAGGATCTGGGGCCAACGTCCTGACTTTC.

The V and J genes are TRBV6-5 and TRBJ2-7; 9 nucleotides match TRBD2. Germline values: CDR1 MNHEY, CDR2 SVGAGI. The CDR3 spans 13 residues. Unmatched junction bases numbered 6, after V lost 8 bases and J lost 4 bases. CDR3 amino acids: CASRAGGRYEQYF. In DNA form, the CDR3 reads TGTGCCAGCCGGGCGGGGGGGCGGTACGAGCAGTACTTC.

This sequence joins TRBV19 and TRBJ1-1, with D perhaps TRBD1 (5 bases). CDR1 is LNHDA and CDR2 is SQIVND in the germline V gene (reference sequence). The CDR3 consists of 16 residues. The V gene lost 10 bases and the J gene lost 0 bases, with 21 bases spanning the gap. The CDR3 sequence: CATAGQGGAMNTEAFF. The CDR3 coding sequence is TGTGCCACCGCGGGGCAGGGAGGGGCTATGAACACTGAAGCTTTCTTT.

This chain joins TRBV14 and TRBJ1-2; 7 nucleotides agree with TRBD1. Germline V gene sequence: CDR1 SGHDN, CDR2 FVKESK. This CDR3 is built from 15 residues. V shed 5 bases, J shed 3 bases, and the junction held 9 bases outside the gene matches. The chain's CDR3 is CASSGTVWMDYGYTF. The CDR3 region has the DNA TGTGCCAGCAGCGGGACAGTATGGATGGACTATGGCTACACCTTC.

This clone has a handful of counts. This chain links TRBV7-2 with TRBJ1-1; 8 bases line up with TRBD1. Germline CDR1 reads SGHTA; CDR2 reads FQGNSA. Trimming took 5 bases from V and 0 from J; bases not matched to a gene: 11. This CDR3 is 17 amino acids long. The CDR3 DNA is TGTGCCAGCAGCGGACGCCGGACAGGGTCAATGAACACTGAAGCTTTCTTT. Residues: CASSGRRTGSMNTEAFF.

The chain carries TRBV4-3 and TRBJ2-6; the match to TRBD1 covers 9 bases. This CDR3 contains 19 residues. Per germline, CDR1 LGHNA and CDR2 YSLEER. J was trimmed by 2 bases and V by 0 bases; bases with no gene match: 8. This CDR3 is CASSQDLQGARPGANVLTF. Written as DNA, the CDR3 is TGCGCCAGCAGCCAAGATTTACAGGGGGCTAGACCTGGGGCCAACGTCCTGACTTTC.

The rearrangement joins TRBV30 to TRBJ1-2; D remains unclear. This CDR3 contains 16 residues. CDR1 and CDR2 from the germline V gene are GTSNPN and SVGIG (reference sequence). V lost 0 bases and J lost 4, with 18 bases in between. The CDR3 is CAWSVGLQIRSYGYTF. The CDR3 DNA reads TGTGCCTGGAGTGTTGGTTTGCAAATCCGGTCCTATGGCTACACCTTC.

The V gene is TRBV18, the J gene TRBJ1-2; 12 bases align to TRBD1. V was clipped by 6 bases and J by 7 bases; unmatched bases: 6. Germline V CDR1 and CDR2: KGHSH, LQKENI. This CDR3 contains 14 residues. The CDR3 sequence: CASSPRDRGLGYTF. The CDR3 bases are TGTGCCAGCTCCCCCCGGGACAGGGGGCTTGGCTACACCTTC.

The chain recombines TRBV5-4 with TRBJ1-1; the D gene is possibly TRBD1 (5 bases). Between the trimmed V and J ends, which lost 7 bases and 7 bases, there was a span of 29 bases. This CDR3 comprises 17 residues. Germline values: CDR1 SGHNT, CDR2 YYREEE (reference sequence). The CDR3 DNA is TGTGCCAGCCGCCCCAGTGGGGACTCCTTTTCTGTTGGTGAAGCTTTCTTT. Its translation: CASRPSGDSFSVGEAFF.

The chain joins TRBV11-3 to TRBJ2-7; 8 bases are a match to TRBD1. This CDR3 is built from 15 residues. After removal of 3 bases from V and 1 base from J, the junction contained 5 bases not matched to a gene. Germline CDR1 and CDR2: SGHNT and YENEEA. CDR3 nucleotides: TGTGCCAGCAGCTTGAACAGGGGGAGTTCCTACGAGCAGTACTTC. It translates to CASSLNRGSSYEQYF.

This clone was found once. The rearrangement uses TRBV27 and TRBJ1-5; 11 bases line up with TRBD1. The CDR3 runs to 14 residues. Germline V gene data show CDR1 as MNHEY and CDR2 as SMNVEV (reference sequence). With 5 bases clipped from V and 6 bases from J, the junction kept 3 bases outside the gene matches. CDR3 sequence: CASSGQGASQPQHF. The DNA for the CDR3 is TGTGCCAGCAGTGGACAGGGGGCAAGTCAGCCCCAGCATTTT.